These T cell receptor beta chains were read from a single sample in a study of blood T cell repertoires in COVID-19. Here immunoSEQ multiplex PCR was the method, and the copy in TCRdb shows in-frame clones only, minus some. The sample contains more than 300,000 clones, roughly 82% of which appear only once. What was sequenced was peripheral blood. Receptor source: a woman in her forties or fifties with acute or convalescent COVID-19. CDR3s include the opening cysteine and the closing phenylalanine or tryptophan. The D gene is left open where the match is weak. Clone size is given for some rows only: seen once, a few or many times, or a class if the clone is expanded.

v_call: TRBV19
clone_size: -
d_call: -
j_call: TRBJ2-3
cdr3_aa: CASTPTGVTDTQYF
cdr3_nt: TGTGCCAGTACCCCCACGGGGGTCACAGATACGCAGTATTTT

v_call: TRBV28
clone_size: -
d_call: TRBD1
j_call: TRBJ1-1
cdr3_aa: CASSLLGQGIAEAFF
cdr3_nt: TGTGCCAGCAGTTTACTTGGACAGGGGATCGCTGAAGCTTTCTTT

v_call: TRBV28
clone_size: -
d_call: TRBD1
j_call: TRBJ1-4
cdr3_aa: CASSFPATGLGEKLFF
cdr3_nt: TGTGCCAGCAGTTTCCCGGCGACAGGGTTGGGTGAAAAACTGTTTTTT

v_call: TRBV7-8
clone_size: -
d_call: TRBD2
j_call: TRBJ2-3
cdr3_aa: CASSDRLAGVIDTQYF
cdr3_nt: TGTGCCAGCAGCGACCGACTAGCGGGAGTTATAGATACGCAGTATTTT

v_call: TRBV28
clone_size: -
d_call: TRBD1
j_call: TRBJ2-3
cdr3_aa: CAIQAGTGGGDTQYF
cdr3_nt: TGTGCCATCCAGGCCGGGACAGGGGGTGGAGATACGCAGTATTTT

v_call: TRBV6-5
clone_size: -
d_call: -
j_call: TRBJ2-1
cdr3_aa: CASSYSVGEAYNEQFF
cdr3_nt: TGTGCCAGCAGTTACTCGGTGGGAGAGGCGTACAATGAGCAGTTCTTC

v_call: TRBV5-1
clone_size: -
d_call: -
j_call: TRBJ1-3
cdr3_aa: CASSPGLFSGNTIYF
cdr3_nt: TGCGCCAGCAGCCCGGGACTTTTCTCTGGAAACACCATATATTTT

v_call: TRBV21-1
clone_size: -
d_call: -
j_call: TRBJ1-1
cdr3_aa: CASSSVRGF
cdr3_nt: TGTGCCAGCAGCAGCGTCAGGGGCTTT

v_call: TRBV6-5
clone_size: -
d_call: -
j_call: TRBJ2-2
cdr3_aa: CASNRRDTGELFF
cdr3_nt: TGTGCCAGCAACCGGAGGGACACCGGGGAGCTGTTTTTT

v_call: TRBV6-2/TRBV6-3
clone_size: -
d_call: -
j_call: TRBJ2-7
cdr3_aa: CASSPGGLPYF
cdr3_nt: TGTGCCAGCAGCCCAGGAGGACTGCCGTACTTC

v_call: TRBV2
clone_size: -
d_call: -
j_call: TRBJ1-1
cdr3_aa: CASSGSDRTNTEAFF
cdr3_nt: TGTGCCAGCAGTGGGAGTGACAGGACAAACACTGAAGCTTTCTTT

v_call: TRBV9
clone_size: -
d_call: -
j_call: TRBJ2-3
cdr3_aa: CASSAPQRPDTQYF
cdr3_nt: TGTGCCAGCAGCGCCCCTCAGCGGCCAGATACGCAGTATTTT

v_call: TRBV6-5
clone_size: -
d_call: -
j_call: TRBJ1-4
cdr3_aa: CASSWGRDGEKLFF
cdr3_nt: TGTGCCAGCAGTTGGGGCAGGGATGGTGAAAAACTGTTTTTT

v_call: TRBV10-3
clone_size: once
d_call: TRBD1
j_call: TRBJ1-1
cdr3_aa: CAIRAQGGTEAFF
cdr3_nt: TGTGCCATCAGGGCCCAGGGGGGCACTGAAGCTTTCTTT

v_call: TRBV14
clone_size: -
d_call: TRBD1
j_call: TRBJ1-1
cdr3_aa: CASSHGTGGVRTEAFF
cdr3_nt: TGTGCCAGCAGCCACGGGACAGGGGGCGTACGGACTGAAGCTTTCTTT

v_call: TRBV28
clone_size: -
d_call: -
j_call: TRBJ2-1
cdr3_aa: CASSLGQAYNEQFF
cdr3_nt: TGTGCCAGCAGCCTGGGGCAGGCCTACAATGAGCAGTTCTTC

v_call: TRBV6-4
clone_size: few
d_call: -
j_call: TRBJ2-7
cdr3_aa: CASSDSGRGNLYF
cdr3_nt: TGTGCCAGCAGTGACTCGGGCCGGGGGAACTTGTACTTC

v_call: TRBV25-1
clone_size: -
d_call: TRBD2
j_call: TRBJ2-1
cdr3_aa: CASSLTSGSYNEQFF
cdr3_nt: TGTGCCAGCAGTCTCACTAGCGGGTCCTACAATGAGCAGTTCTTC

v_call: TRBV9
clone_size: -
d_call: -
j_call: TRBJ1-2
cdr3_aa: CASSSNPQGPTNYGYTF
cdr3_nt: TGTGCCAGCAGCTCGAATCCTCAGGGGCCCACTAACTATGGCTACACCTTC

v_call: TRBV5-1
clone_size: -
d_call: -
j_call: TRBJ1-2
cdr3_aa: CASSSPGIYGYTF
cdr3_nt: TGCGCCAGCTCCTCCCCAGGGATTTATGGCTACACCTTC

v_call: TRBV28
clone_size: once
d_call: -
j_call: TRBJ2-6
cdr3_aa: CASTPPIGAGANVLTF
cdr3_nt: TGTGCCAGCACCCCTCCCATAGGGGCGGGGGCCAACGTCCTGACTTTC

v_call: TRBV5-1
clone_size: -
d_call: -
j_call: TRBJ2-5
cdr3_aa: CASSLGGTEETQYF
cdr3_nt: TGCGCCAGCAGCTTGGGCGGGACAGAAGAGACCCAGTACTTC

v_call: TRBV7-9
clone_size: -
d_call: -
j_call: TRBJ2-2
cdr3_aa: CASSTQAGELFF
cdr3_nt: TGTGCCAGCTCGACGCAGGCCGGGGAGCTGTTTTTT

v_call: TRBV15
clone_size: -
d_call: TRBD1
j_call: TRBJ2-5
cdr3_aa: CATSRFGPGQGIETQYF
cdr3_nt: TGTGCCACCAGCAGATTCGGACCGGGACAGGGTATCGAGACCCAGTACTTC

v_call: TRBV5-4
clone_size: -
d_call: -
j_call: TRBJ2-6
cdr3_aa: CASSLGGIYSGANVLTF
cdr3_nt: TGTGCCAGCAGCTTGGGAGGGATTTACTCTGGGGCCAACGTCCTGACTTTC

v_call: TRBV24-1
clone_size: -
d_call: TRBD2
j_call: TRBJ2-7
cdr3_aa: CATNPRLAGPWGSSYEQYF
cdr3_nt: TGTGCCACCAACCCCAGGCTAGCGGGACCGTGGGGAAGCTCCTACGAGCAGTACTTC

v_call: TRBV7-8
clone_size: once
d_call: TRBD2
j_call: TRBJ2-5
cdr3_aa: CASSPRLAGPPSETQYF
cdr3_nt: TGTGCCAGCAGCCCCCGACTAGCAGGTCCTCCTTCGGAGACCCAGTACTTC

v_call: TRBV5-1
clone_size: -
d_call: -
j_call: TRBJ2-2
cdr3_aa: CASSAVQANTGELFF
cdr3_nt: TGCGCCAGCAGCGCCGTGCAGGCGAACACCGGGGAGCTGTTTTTT

v_call: TRBV10-3
clone_size: -
d_call: TRBD1
j_call: TRBJ1-4
cdr3_aa: CANQQGANEKLFF
cdr3_nt: TGTGCCAACCAACAGGGGGCTAATGAAAAACTGTTTTTT

v_call: TRBV2
clone_size: -
d_call: TRBD1
j_call: TRBJ1-5
cdr3_aa: CASSIDRVHQPQHF
cdr3_nt: TGTGCCAGCAGTATTGACAGGGTCCATCAGCCCCAGCATTTT